What follows are 27 T cell receptor beta chains derived from one specimen sequenced in a study of blood T cell repertoires in COVID-19. Generated by immunoSEQ multiplex PCR, the TCRdb table keeps only in-frame clones and is missing some. The data hold about 290,000 clones, with around four fifths observed a single time. The sequencing sample was made of peripheral blood. These receptor sequences come from a woman in her forties or fifties with active or convalescent COVID-19.

As to this clone: Other nucleotide sequences in the sample specify the same CDR3. J is TRBJ1-6 and V is TRBV3-1 (or the pseudogene TRBV3-2); no reliable D call. Germline assignment: CDR1 LGHDT and CDR2 YNNKEL (reference sequence). The V gene lost 5 bases and the J gene lost 1 base, with 6 bases spanning the gap. The CDR3 is 14 amino acids. The CDR3, as DNA: TGTGCCAGCAGCTCCGTATCCTATAATTCACCCCTCCACTTT. It yields the protein CASSSVSYNSPLHF.

The chain joins TRBV28 to TRBJ2-7; the D gene is possibly TRBD2 (5 bases). CDR1 is MDHEN, CDR2 SYDVKM, per germline. V dropped 1 base and J dropped 2 bases, with 12 bases sitting between them. The CDR3 contains 15 residues. This CDR3 is CASSLFPLGTYEQYF. The DNA for the CDR3 is TGTGCCAGCAGTTTATTCCCCCTCGGGACCTACGAGCAGTACTTC. The full variable domain, rest sourced from reference TRBV28 and TRBJ2-7, is DVKVTQSSRYLVKRTGEKVFLECVQDMDHENMFWYRQDPGLGLRLIYFSYDVKMKEKGDIPEGYSVSREKKERFSLILESASTNQTSMYLCASSLFPLGTYEQYFGPGTRLTVT.

CDR3 residues: CASSLRSSGEIHEQFF. CDR3 sequence (DNA): TGTGCCAGCAGCCTGAGATCTAGCGGGGAGATACATGAGCAGTTCTTC. The chain uses TRBV7-8 and TRBJ2-1; 9 bases map to TRBD2. This CDR3 has 16 residues. Germline V gives CDR1 SGHVS, CDR2 FQNEAQ. Unmatched junction bases numbered 13, after V lost 5 bases and J lost 8 bases.

The chain is built from TRBV6-1 and TRBJ2-2, with D possibly being TRBD1 (5 bases). This CDR3 has 14 residues. Germline assignment: CDR1 MNHNS and CDR2 SASEGT. Trimming removed 3 bases from V and 5 bases from J, with 10 bases in between. The CDR3: CASSEQGGTGELFF. DNA of the CDR3: TGTGCCAGCAGTGAGCAGGGTGGTACCGGGGAGCTGTTTTTT.

The V gene is TRBV5-1, the J gene TRBJ1-2, with 9 bases lining up with TRBD1. The junction had 7 bases not matched to a gene; V was cut back by 3 bases and J by 4 bases. Germline loops: CDR1 SGHRS, CDR2 YFSETQ. The CDR3 contains 15 residues. The CDR3 here is CASSSSGTGFYGYTF. Written as DNA, the CDR3 is TGCGCCAGCAGCTCCTCCGGGACAGGGTTCTATGGCTACACCTTC.

The V and J genes are TRBV7-8 and TRBJ2-7, with D possibly matching TRBD2 (5 bases). The CDR3 spans 15 residues. Per the germline V gene, CDR1 is SGHVS and CDR2 is FQNEAQ. Trimming stripped 5 bases from V and 3 bases from J, with 17 bases between. CDR3 protein: CASSPRLAGSYEQYF. For the CDR3, the DNA is TGTGCCAGCAGCCCTCGACTGGCGGGTAGCTACGAGCAGTACTTC.

In its sample, this clone was seen once. The rearrangement joins TRBV25-1 to TRBJ1-6; perhaps TRBD1 as D (5 bases). Trimming stripped 7 bases from V and 5 bases from J, with 12 bases between. Germline V gene lookup returns CDR1 MGHDK and CDR2 SYGVNS. The CDR3 consists of 14 residues. The CDR3 bases are TGTGCCAGCACCCCGGGACTTAATAATTCACCCCTCCACTTT. This codes for CASTPGLNNSPLHF.

In its sample, this clone was seen once. This chain links TRBV20-1 with TRBJ1-6; D remains unclear. V was shortened by 1 base and J by 14 bases, with 9 bases between the two germline ends. Germline CDR1 DFQATT, CDR2 SNEGSKA (reference sequence). This CDR3 region has 11 residues. The CDR3 sequence: CSARVVRSLHF. CDR3 bases: TGCAGTGCTAGAGTTGTCAGGTCCCTCCACTTT.

This clone occurred once. The chain has TRBV6-6 and TRBJ1-2, with D maybe TRBD1 (6 bases). The CDR3 loop spans 15 amino acids. The V and J ends lost 5 bases and 2 bases respectively, with 15 bases between them. Looked up from germline, CDR1 is MNHNY and CDR2 is SVGAGI (reference sequence). The DNA for the CDR3 is TGTGCCAGCAGTATCCCAGGACAGCCGAACTATGGCTACACCTTC. Its protein is CASSIPGQPNYGYTF.

The chain employs TRBV6-5 and TRBJ2-1, with D uncertain. Between the trimmed V and J ends, which lost 6 bases and 0 bases, there was a span of 9 bases. This CDR3 comprises 14 residues. The germline gives CDR1 MNHEY, CDR2 SVGAGI. The CDR3 here is CASREVYSYNEQFF. CDR3 sequence (DNA): TGTGCCAGCAGAGAGGTTTACTCCTACAATGAGCAGTTCTTC.

CDR3 sequence: CASRGSGMYETQYF. As DNA, the CDR3 is TGTGCCAGTAGGGGCTCTGGCATGTACGAGACCCAGTACTTC. This chain links TRBV19 with TRBJ2-5; D remains unclear. The CDR3 runs to 14 residues. The germline CDR1 and CDR2 sequences are LNHDA and SQIVND (reference sequence). V dropped 6 bases and J dropped 5 bases, with 16 bases sitting between them.

V is TRBV30 and J is TRBJ1-2; D is possibly TRBD1 (5 bases). Germline loops: CDR1 GTSNPN, CDR2 SVGIG (reference sequence). This CDR3 has 9 amino acids. The CDR3 here is CGGIYGYTF. The CDR3 coding sequence is TGTGGGGGCATCTATGGCTACACCTTC.

DNA for the CDR3: TGTGCCAGTAGTAACAGGGGAGCTCCCGAGCAGTACTTC. It specifies CASSNRGAPEQYF. The V gene is TRBV19, the J gene TRBJ2-7; TRBD1 matches at 7 bases. Germline V gene sequence: CDR1 LNHDA, CDR2 SQIVND (reference sequence). CDR3 length: 13 residues. V lost 4 bases to trimming and J lost 6 bases; unmatched junction nucleotides: 6.

V gene TRBV18 combines with J gene TRBJ2-7; 8 bases are shared with TRBD2. Germline V CDR1 and CDR2: KGHSH, LQKENI. The CDR3 is 15 residues long. V lost 3 bases, J lost 2 bases, and 6 bases stayed unmatched. The CDR3 DNA reads as TGTGCCAGCTCACCCCCCCCGGGAGGGACCTACGAGCAGTACTTC. Residues: CASSPPPGGTYEQYF.

The rearrangement uses TRBV30 and TRBJ1-4; 9 nucleotides align to TRBD1. J was trimmed by 2 bases and V by 0 bases; bases with no gene match: 4. The CDR3 loop spans 16 amino acids. Germline V CDR1 and CDR2: GTSNPN, SVGIG (reference sequence). Here the CDR3 reads CAWSVGTGRTNEKLFF. CDR3 sequence (DNA): TGTGCCTGGAGTGTAGGGACAGGGCGGACTAATGAAAAACTGTTTTTT.

A word on this clone: An end of the junction differs from the germline gene, which may be a read error. This chain uses TRBV7-7 with TRBJ2-1, with D hard to call. The germline V gene encodes CDR1 SSHAT and CDR2 FNYEAQ (reference sequence). This CDR3 comprises 14 residues. The CDR3 spells CASSLGETSNEQFF. The CDR3 nucleotides read TGTGCTAGCAGCTTGGGCGAAACGTCGAATGAGCAGTTCTTC.

The rearrangement links TRBV15 to TRBJ2-7; a possible D gene is TRBD1 (6 bases). There are 15 residues in the CDR3. Germline CDR1 LNHNV, CDR2 YYDKDF (reference sequence). The V gene lost 3 bases and the J gene lost 3 bases, with 15 bases spanning the gap. In nucleotides, the CDR3 is TGTGCCACCAGCAGGGGCACAACAGGGAACTACGAGCAGTACTTC. Translated: CATSRGTTGNYEQYF.

The rearrangement links TRBV10-3 to TRBJ1-1; a possible D gene is TRBD1 (6 bases). Trimming took 11 bases from V and 2 from J, leaving 15 bases between them. Germline V CDR1 and CDR2: ENHRY, SYGVKD. This CDR3 is built from 13 residues. The CDR3 loop reads CAVAGQFNTEAFF. The CDR3 coding sequence is TGTGCCGTTGCCGGACAGTTTAACACTGAAGCTTTCTTT.

This clone was counted once. The chain recombines TRBV3-1 (or the pseudogene TRBV3-2) with TRBJ2-1; a weak D match, TRBD2 (5 bases). The V end was cut by 4 bases, the J end by 0 bases, with 10 bases between. Germline CDR1 and CDR2: LGHDT and YNNKEL (reference sequence). This CDR3 has 15 residues. The CDR3: CASSPTRTSYNEQFF. The CDR3 DNA is TGTGCCAGCAGCCCAACTAGGACCTCCTACAATGAGCAGTTCTTC.

This clone appeared a few times. This chain joins TRBV19 and TRBJ2-3, with 7 bases matching TRBD2. Germline V CDR1 and CDR2: LNHDA, SQIVND (reference sequence). This CDR3 contains 15 residues. J was trimmed by 0 bases and V by 9 bases; bases with no gene match: 9. The CDR3: CASRQGTTSTDTQYF. CDR3 nucleotide sequence: TGTGCCAGCCGACAAGGGACTACTAGCACAGATACGCAGTATTTT.

The genes are TRBV6-5 and TRBJ2-3; 7 bases are shared with TRBD2. Germline CDR1 reads MNHEY; CDR2 reads SVGAGI. V was pared by 6 bases and J by 0 bases, with 6 bases of the junction left unmatched. The CDR3 runs 15 residues. DNA of the CDR3: TGTGCCAGCAGCCCGCGGGGGATCAGCACAGATACGCAGTATTTT. Its translation: CASSPRGISTDTQYF.

The CDR3 bases are TGTGCCAGCAGCAAAGGGGGCAGACAAGAGACCCAGTACTTC. Translation gives CASSKGGRQETQYF. The J gene is TRBJ2-5, the V gene TRBV21-1; the listed D gene, TRBD1, was not tested against the DNA. TRBV21-1 is described as a pseudogene. The length of the CDR3 is 14 residues.

V gene TRBV30 combines with J gene TRBJ2-7; 13 bases line up with TRBD2. Germline CDR1 and CDR2: GTSNPN and SVGIG (reference sequence). CDR3 length: 17 amino acids. The V segment lost 1 base and the J segment 5 bases; nucleotides outside the gene matches: 11. The CDR3 nucleotides are TGTGCCTGGAGTGCCTACCCGACTAGCGGGAGGACGGACGAGCAGTACTTC. It specifies CAWSAYPTSGRTDEQYF. Combining the CDR3 with reference TRBV30 and TRBJ2-7 gives the whole variable domain SQTIHQWPATLVQPVGSPLSLECTVEGTSNPNLYWYRQAAGRGLQLLFYSVGIGQISSEVPQNLSASRPQDRQFILSSKKLLLSDSGFYLCAWSAYPTSGRTDEQYFGPGTRLTVT.

This sequence joins TRBV10-3 and TRBJ1-2; TRBD1 is a possible D gene (6 bases). Germline assignment: CDR1 ENHRY and CDR2 SYGVKD. The CDR3 is 14 amino acids. The V gene lost 6 bases and the J gene lost 1 base, with 12 bases spanning the gap. In nucleotides, the CDR3 is TGTGCCATCAGGCCAAACAGGGATAACTATGGCTACACCTTC. Amino acids: CAIRPNRDNYGYTF.

The genes are TRBV5-1 and TRBJ1-1; 7 nucleotides agree with TRBD1. Germline lookup yields CDR1 SGHRS and CDR2 YFSETQ. The CDR3 is made up of 14 amino acids. V gave up 3 bases and J gave up 5 bases; unmatched junction bases: 7. DNA of the CDR3: TGCGCCAGCAGCTGGATACAGGGGAGGACTGAAGCTTTCTTT. Residues: CASSWIQGRTEAFF.

This sequence joins TRBV6-5 and TRBJ2-2, with 8 bases that match TRBD1. The germline V gene has CDR1 MNHEY and CDR2 SVGAGI. With V trimmed by 8 bases and J by 5 bases, 10 bases remained unmatched. CDR3 size: 15 residues. CDR3 coding DNA: TGTGCCAGCCGCCAGGGGGCGAGGTATACCGGGGAGCTGTTTTTT. Translated: CASRQGARYTGELFF.

The J gene is TRBJ1-3, the V gene TRBV11-2; D gene unclear. Germline lookup yields CDR1 SGHAT and CDR2 FQNNGV. Trimming pared 0 bases from V and 3 bases from J, leaving 9 bases between. The CDR3 sequence is 15 residues long. The CDR3 nucleotides are TGTGCCAGCAGCTTAGATGTGGGCTTTGGAAACACCATATATTTT. Amino acid sequence: CASSLDVGFGNTIYF.